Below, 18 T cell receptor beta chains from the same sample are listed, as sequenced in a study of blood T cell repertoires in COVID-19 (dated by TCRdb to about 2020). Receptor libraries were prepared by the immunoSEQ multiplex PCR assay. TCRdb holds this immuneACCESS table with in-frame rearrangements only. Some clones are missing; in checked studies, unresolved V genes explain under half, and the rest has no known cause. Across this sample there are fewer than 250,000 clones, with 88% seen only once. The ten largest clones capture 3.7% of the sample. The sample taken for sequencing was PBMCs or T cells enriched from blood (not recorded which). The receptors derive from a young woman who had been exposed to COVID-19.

Here the CDR3 DNA reads TGTGCCAGCAGCCAGGGGGGGCAGAGCAATCAGCCCCAGCATTTT. Its protein product is CASSQGGQSNQPQHF. The chain carries TRBV3-1 (or the pseudogene TRBV3-2) and TRBJ1-5; maybe TRBD1 (6 bases). This CDR3 region has 15 residues. Trimming pared 3 bases from V and 1 base from J, leaving 10 bases between. Germline CDR1 and CDR2: LGHDT and YNNKEL (reference sequence).

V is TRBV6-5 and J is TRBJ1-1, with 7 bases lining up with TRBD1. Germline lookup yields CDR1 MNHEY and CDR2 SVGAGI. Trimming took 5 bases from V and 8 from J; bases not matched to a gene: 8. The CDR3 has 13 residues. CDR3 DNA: TGTGCCAGCAGTCTAGATGAGACAGGGGAAGCTTTCTTT. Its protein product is CASSLDETGEAFF.

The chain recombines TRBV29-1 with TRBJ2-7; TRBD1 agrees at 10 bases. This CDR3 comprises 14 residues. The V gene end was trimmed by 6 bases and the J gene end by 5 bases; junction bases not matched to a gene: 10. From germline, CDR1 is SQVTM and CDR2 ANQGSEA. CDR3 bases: TGCAGCGTGTCCGGGACAGGGGCTAGGAACGAGCAGTACTTC. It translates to CSVSGTGARNEQYF.

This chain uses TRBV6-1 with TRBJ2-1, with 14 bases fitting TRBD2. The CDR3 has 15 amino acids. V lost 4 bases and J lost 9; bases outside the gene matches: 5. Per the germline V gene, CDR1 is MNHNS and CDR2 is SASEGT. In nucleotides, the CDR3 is TGTGCCAGCAGTGCGGGACTAGCGGGAGTTTTTGAGCAGTTCTTC. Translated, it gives CASSAGLAGVFEQFF.

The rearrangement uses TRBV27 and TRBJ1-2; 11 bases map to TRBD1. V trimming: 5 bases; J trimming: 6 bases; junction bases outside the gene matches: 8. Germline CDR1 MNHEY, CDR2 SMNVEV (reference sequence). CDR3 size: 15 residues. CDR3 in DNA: TGTGCCAGCAGTCCAATTCCGGGACAGGGGGATGGCTACACCTTC. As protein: CASSPIPGQGDGYTF.

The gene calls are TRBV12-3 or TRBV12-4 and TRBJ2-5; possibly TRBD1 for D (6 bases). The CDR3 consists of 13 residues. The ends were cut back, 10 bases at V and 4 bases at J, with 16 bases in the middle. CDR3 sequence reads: CATGDYRGETQYF. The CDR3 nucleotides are TGTGCCACAGGGGATTATCGGGGAGAGACCCAGTACTTC.

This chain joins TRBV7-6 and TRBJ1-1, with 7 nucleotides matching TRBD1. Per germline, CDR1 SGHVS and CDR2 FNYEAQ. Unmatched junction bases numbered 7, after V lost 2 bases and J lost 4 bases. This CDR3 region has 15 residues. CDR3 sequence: CASSLRQGWGTEAFF. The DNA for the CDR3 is TGTGCCAGCAGCTTAAGACAGGGTTGGGGCACTGAAGCTTTCTTT.

The DNA for the CDR3 is TGTGCCAGCAGCCCTCCCCGACAGATCAGACTGTTTTTT. This gives the protein CASSPPRQIRLFF. This chain connects TRBV16 to TRBJ1-4, with D possibly matching TRBD1 (5 bases). CDR3 length: 13 residues. Germline V gene data show CDR1 as KGHSY and CDR2 as FQNENV. Between the trimmed V and J ends, which lost 4 bases and 13 bases, there was a span of 16 bases.

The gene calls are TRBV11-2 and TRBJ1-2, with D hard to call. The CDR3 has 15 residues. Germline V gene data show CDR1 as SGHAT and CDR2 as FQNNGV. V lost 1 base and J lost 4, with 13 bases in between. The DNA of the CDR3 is TGTGCCAGCAGCTTAGCCTCAGGTCCCCGCTATGGCTACACCTTC. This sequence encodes CASSLASGPRYGYTF.

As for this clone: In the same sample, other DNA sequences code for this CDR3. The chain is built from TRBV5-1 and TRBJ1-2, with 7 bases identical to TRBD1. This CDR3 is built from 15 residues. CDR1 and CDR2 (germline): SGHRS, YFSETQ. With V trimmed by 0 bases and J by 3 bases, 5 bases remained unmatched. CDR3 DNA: TGCGCCAGCAGCTTGGAAAGGGGGCGCGACTATGGCTACACCTTC. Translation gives CASSLERGRDYGYTF.

CDR3 residues: CASSPTPGQEASTNEKLFF. In DNA form, the CDR3 reads TGCGCCAGCAGTCCCACGCCGGGACAGGAGGCTTCAACTAATGAAAAACTGTTTTTT. The V and J genes are TRBV10-2 and TRBJ1-4; the match to TRBD1 covers 8 bases. Germline CDR1 reads WSHSY; CDR2 reads SAAADI. CDR3 length equals 19 residues. J was trimmed by 0 bases and V by 5 bases; bases with no gene match: 14.

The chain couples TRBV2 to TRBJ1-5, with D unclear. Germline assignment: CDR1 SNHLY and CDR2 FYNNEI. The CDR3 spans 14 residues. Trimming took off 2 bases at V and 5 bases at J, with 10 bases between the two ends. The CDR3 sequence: CASSERRRDQPQHF. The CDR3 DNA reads TGTGCCAGCAGTGAACGGCGGCGAGATCAGCCCCAGCATTTT.

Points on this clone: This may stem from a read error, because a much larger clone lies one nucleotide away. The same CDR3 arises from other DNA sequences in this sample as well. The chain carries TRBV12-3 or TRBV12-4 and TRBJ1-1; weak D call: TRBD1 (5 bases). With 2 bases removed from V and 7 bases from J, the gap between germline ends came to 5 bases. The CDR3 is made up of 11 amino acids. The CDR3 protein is CASSLRGEAFF. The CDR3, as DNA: TGTGCCAGCAGTTTAAGGGGTGAAGCTTTCTTT.

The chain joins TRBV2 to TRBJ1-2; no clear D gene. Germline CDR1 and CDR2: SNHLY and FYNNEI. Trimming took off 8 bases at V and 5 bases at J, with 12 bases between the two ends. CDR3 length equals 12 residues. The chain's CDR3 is CASRSMRYGYTF. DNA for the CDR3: TGTGCCAGCCGCAGCATGAGGTATGGCTACACCTTC.

The CDR3 loop is CASSTRGNLNSPLHF. Here the CDR3 DNA reads TGTGCCAGCAGCACGAGGGGGAACCTAAATTCACCCCTCCACTTT. The chain combines TRBV5-4 with TRBJ1-6, with D tentatively TRBD1 (6 bases). The CDR3 length is 15 residues. The V end lost 4 bases, the J end lost 7 bases, and 15 bases lay between the germline ends. CDR1 and CDR2 (germline): SGHNT, YYREEE (reference sequence).

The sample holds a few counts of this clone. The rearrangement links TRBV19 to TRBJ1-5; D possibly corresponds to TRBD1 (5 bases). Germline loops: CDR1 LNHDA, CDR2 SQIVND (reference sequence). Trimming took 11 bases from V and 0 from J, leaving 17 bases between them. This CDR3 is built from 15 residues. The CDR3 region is CAGAPSANSNQPQHF. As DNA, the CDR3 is TGTGCCGGGGCCCCGTCAGCGAATAGCAATCAGCCCCAGCATTTT.

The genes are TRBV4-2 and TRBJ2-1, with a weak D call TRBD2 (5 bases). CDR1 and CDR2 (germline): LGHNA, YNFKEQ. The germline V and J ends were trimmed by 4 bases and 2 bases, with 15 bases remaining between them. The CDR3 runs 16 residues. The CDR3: CASSRGGQRTYNEQFF. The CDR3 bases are TGTGCCAGCAGCCGAGGTGGCCAGCGGACCTACAATGAGCAGTTCTTC.

CDR3 region: CASSMGTPWQFF. DNA for the CDR3: TGTGCCAGTAGTATGGGGACTCCGTGGCAGTTCTTC. The chain couples TRBV19 to TRBJ2-1; D is possibly TRBD2 (6 bases). The germline V and J ends were trimmed by 3 bases and 12 bases, with 12 bases remaining between them. There are 12 residues in the CDR3. Germline CDR1 is LNHDA and CDR2 is SQIVND (reference sequence).